This is a list of T cell receptor beta chains from one sample in a study of brain T cells in children with intractable seizures. TCRdb keeps only in-frame clones here, not all; method: immunoSEQ multiplex PCR. Among 340,000 or so clones listed, over 85% were seen once. This specimen consisted of peripheral blood, obtained around 5 months after surgery. The origin of the receptors is a boy in the first two years of life with tuberous sclerosis and intractable seizures. CDR3s include the opening cysteine and the closing phenylalanine or tryptophan. Each record gives: CDR3 protein, CDR3 DNA, D gene, J gene, V gene, clone size. The D gene is left open where the match is weak. Where a row states a size, it is once, few, many or the class of an expanded clone; other rows omit it.

CDR3 protein: CASSAVAGPAPLHF; CDR3 DNA: TGTGCCAGCAGTGCTGTGGCAGGTCCGGCCCCCCTCCACTTT; D gene: NA; J gene: TRBJ1-6; V gene: TRBV2; clone size: NA
CDR3 protein: CASSHGVGYGYTF; CDR3 DNA: TGTGCCAGCAGCCACGGGGTTGGATATGGCTACACCTTC; D gene: NA; J gene: TRBJ1-2; V gene: TRBV12-3/TRBV12-4; clone size: NA
CDR3 protein: CASSAPLGTTNTEAFF; CDR3 DNA: TGTGCCAGCAGCGCCCCCCTGGGGACAACTAACACTGAAGCTTTCTTT; D gene: NA; J gene: TRBJ1-1; V gene: TRBV9; clone size: few
CDR3 protein: CASSLDLTVPVVF; CDR3 DNA: TGTGCCAGCAGCTTAGATCTTACGGTTCCCGTTGTCTTC; D gene: NA; J gene: TRBJ1-2; V gene: TRBV11-3; clone size: NA
CDR3 protein: CASSSSGTGGMQYF; CDR3 DNA: TGTGCCAGCAGCTCCTCCGGGACAGGGGGAATGCAGTATTTT; D gene: TRBD1; J gene: TRBJ2-3; V gene: TRBV7-9; clone size: NA
CDR3 protein: CASSPRVGERDTDTQYF; CDR3 DNA: TGTGCCAGCAGTCCCCGAGTCGGCGAGAGGGACACAGATACGCAGTATTTT; D gene: NA; J gene: TRBJ2-3; V gene: TRBV6-6; clone size: NA
CDR3 protein: CASSINYGYTF; CDR3 DNA: TGTGCCAGCAGCATCAACTATGGCTACACCTTC; D gene: NA; J gene: TRBJ1-2; V gene: TRBV7-2; clone size: NA
CDR3 protein: CSATQGEQYF; CDR3 DNA: TGCAGTGCTACCCAGGGCGAGCAGTACTTC; D gene: NA; J gene: TRBJ2-7; V gene: TRBV20-1; clone size: NA
CDR3 protein: CATSRKTTGISGYGYTF; CDR3 DNA: TGTGCCACCAGCAGGAAAACAACAGGGATCTCGGGCTATGGCTACACCTTC; D gene: NA; J gene: TRBJ1-2; V gene: TRBV15; clone size: NA
CDR3 protein: CASSPTSGTNEQFF; CDR3 DNA: TGTGCCAGCAGCCCGACTAGCGGGACAAATGAGCAGTTCTTC; D gene: TRBD2; J gene: TRBJ2-1; V gene: TRBV7-2; clone size: NA
CDR3 protein: CASSLDRGQQFF; CDR3 DNA: TGTGCCAGCAGTTTAGACAGGGGGCAGCAGTTCTTC; D gene: TRBD1; J gene: TRBJ2-1; V gene: TRBV12-3/TRBV12-4; clone size: NA
CDR3 protein: CASSDWQAANEQFF; CDR3 DNA: TGCGCCAGCAGTGACTGGCAGGCAGCCAATGAGCAGTTCTTC; D gene: NA; J gene: TRBJ2-1; V gene: TRBV10-2; clone size: NA
CDR3 protein: CSARGTRDF; CDR3 DNA: TGCAGTGCTAGAGGGACTAGAGACTTC; D gene: TRBD2; J gene: TRBJ2-7; V gene: TRBV20-1; clone size: once
CDR3 protein: CAWRVKTSGGYEQYF; CDR3 DNA: TGTGCCTGGAGGGTAAAGACTAGCGGGGGCTACGAGCAGTACTTC; D gene: TRBD2; J gene: TRBJ2-7; V gene: TRBV30; clone size: NA
CDR3 protein: CASSPTSAKNIQYF; CDR3 DNA: TGTGCCAGCAGTCCAACTAGCGCGAAAAACATTCAGTACTTC; D gene: TRBD2; J gene: TRBJ2-4; V gene: TRBV6-5; clone size: NA
CDR3 protein: CASSQDPGGVDGYTF; CDR3 DNA: TGTGCCAGCAGCCAAGATCCGGGGGGTGTTGATGGCTACACCTTC; D gene: NA; J gene: TRBJ1-2; V gene: TRBV4-2; clone size: medium-sized
CDR3 protein: CASSPLQSSYEQYF; CDR3 DNA: TGTGCCAGCAGCCCACTCCAGAGCTCCTACGAGCAGTACTTC; D gene: NA; J gene: TRBJ2-7; V gene: TRBV4-2; clone size: NA
CDR3 protein: CASSLGGVKGPNLDNEQFF; CDR3 DNA: TGTGCCAGCAGTTTAGGGGGGGTTAAGGGGCCTAACCTGGACAATGAGCAGTTCTTC; D gene: TRBD2; J gene: TRBJ2-1; V gene: TRBV28; clone size: NA
CDR3 protein: CASSYSGRQFF; CDR3 DNA: TGTGCCAGCAGTTATAGCGGGAGGCAGTTCTTC; D gene: TRBD2; J gene: TRBJ2-1; V gene: TRBV12-3/TRBV12-4; clone size: NA
CDR3 protein: CATSEGTSVWNKQFF; CDR3 DNA: TGTGCCACCAGTGAGGGAACTAGCGTATGGAATAAGCAGTTCTTC; D gene: TRBD2; J gene: TRBJ2-1; V gene: TRBV24-1; clone size: NA
CDR3 protein: CATRSDEKLFF; CDR3 DNA: TGTGCCACCAGATCGGATGAAAAACTGTTTTTT; D gene: NA; J gene: TRBJ1-4; V gene: TRBV15; clone size: NA
CDR3 protein: CASKQQGNEQFF; CDR3 DNA: TGTGCCAGTAAACAACAAGGCAATGAGCAGTTCTTC; D gene: NA; J gene: TRBJ2-1; V gene: TRBV19; clone size: NA